This TCR beta chain was sequenced during a study of cytomegalovirus exposure and HLA in healthy donors. Study context: Per a later analysis, the roughly 700 first-cohort and under 150 validation repertoires shared one platform. Study-wide points: Generally TCR sequences proved uncommon, though certain public TCRs appeared in numerous donors. Confirmation in vitro established that three CMV-associated chains were specific for CMV antigens. That first-cohort TCR clusters tended to co-occur in the 90 to 150 validation repertoires was found in a later analysis.

Germline V gene sequence: CDR1 MNHEY, CDR2 SVGAGI. CDR3 length: 15 residues. V lost 6 bases and J 2 bases, leaving 14 bases between the germline ends. Turning to this clone: The target antigen is unknown.

TCRdb's copy holds only in-frame clones and misses some; the assay was immunoSEQ multiplex PCR. Here the sample spans about 50,000 clones, 93% being singletons. The receptor was derived from a woman younger than 30 in good health and CMV-seropositive. The chain carries TRBV6-5 and TRBJ1-5; D is possibly TRBD1 (6 bases). The source material was PBMCs. CDR3 nucleotides: TGTGCCAGCAGACCCACAGGGTACGGCAATCAGCCCCAGCATTTT. It translates to CASRPTGYGNQPQHF.